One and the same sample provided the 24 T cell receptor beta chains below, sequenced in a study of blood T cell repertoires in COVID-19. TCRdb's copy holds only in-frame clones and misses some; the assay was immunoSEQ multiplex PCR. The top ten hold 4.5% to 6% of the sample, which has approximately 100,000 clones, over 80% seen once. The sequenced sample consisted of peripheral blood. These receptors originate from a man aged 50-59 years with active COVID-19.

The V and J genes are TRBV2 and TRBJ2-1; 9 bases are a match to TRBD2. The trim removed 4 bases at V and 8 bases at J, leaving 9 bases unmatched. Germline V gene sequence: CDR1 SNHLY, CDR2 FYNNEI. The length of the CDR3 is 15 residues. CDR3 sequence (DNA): TGTGCCAGCAGTGTGGGTAGCGGGAGATCTCATGAGCAGTTCTTC. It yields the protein CASSVGSGRSHEQFF. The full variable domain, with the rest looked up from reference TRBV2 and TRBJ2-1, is EPEVTQTPSHQVTQMGQEVILRCVPISNHLYFYWYRQILGQKVEFLVSFYNNEISEKSEIFDDQFSVERPDGSNFTLKIRSTKLEDSAMYFCASSVGSGRSHEQFFGPGTRLTVL.

CDR3 nucleotide sequence: TGCGCCAGCAGCTTGGCCCGGACACAGGAAGAGACCCAGTACTTC. Its translation: CASSLARTQEETQYF. The J gene is TRBJ2-5, the V gene TRBV5-1; possibly TRBD1 for D (5 bases). CDR3 size: 15 residues. Deletions cut 0 bases from V and 3 bases from J, with 12 bases between. CDR1 and CDR2 (germline): SGHRS, YFSETQ.

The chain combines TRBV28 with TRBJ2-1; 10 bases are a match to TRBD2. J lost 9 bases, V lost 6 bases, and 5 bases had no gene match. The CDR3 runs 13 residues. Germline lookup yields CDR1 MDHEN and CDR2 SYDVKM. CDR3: CASSEAGGGEQFF. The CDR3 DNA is TGTGCCAGCAGCGAAGCGGGAGGGGGTGAGCAGTTCTTC.

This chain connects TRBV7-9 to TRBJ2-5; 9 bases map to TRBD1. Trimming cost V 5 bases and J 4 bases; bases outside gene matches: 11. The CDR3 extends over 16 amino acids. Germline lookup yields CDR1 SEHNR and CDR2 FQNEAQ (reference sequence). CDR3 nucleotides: TGTGCCAGCAGCCCAAGGGGGGACAGGGTGTTAGAGACCCAGTACTTC. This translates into CASSPRGDRVLETQYF.

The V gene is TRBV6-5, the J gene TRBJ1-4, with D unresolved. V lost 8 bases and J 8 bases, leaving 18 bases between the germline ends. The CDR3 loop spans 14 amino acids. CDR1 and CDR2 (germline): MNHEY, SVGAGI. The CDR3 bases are TGTGCCAGCGGGGAGGGCAGGTTGATGGAAAAACTGTTTTTT. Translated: CASGEGRLMEKLFF.

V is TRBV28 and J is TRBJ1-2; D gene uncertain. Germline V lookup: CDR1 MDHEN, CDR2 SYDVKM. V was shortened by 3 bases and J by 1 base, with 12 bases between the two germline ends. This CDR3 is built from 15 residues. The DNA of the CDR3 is TGTGCCAGCAGTTTTCGCCTATCCTTTAACTATGGCTACACCTTC. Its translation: CASSFRLSFNYGYTF.

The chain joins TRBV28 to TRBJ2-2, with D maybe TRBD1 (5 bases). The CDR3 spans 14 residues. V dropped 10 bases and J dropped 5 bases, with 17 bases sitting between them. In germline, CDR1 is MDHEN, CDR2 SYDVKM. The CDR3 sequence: CAIYGQGGTGELFF. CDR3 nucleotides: TGTGCCATCTACGGCCAGGGTGGAACCGGGGAGCTGTTTTTT.

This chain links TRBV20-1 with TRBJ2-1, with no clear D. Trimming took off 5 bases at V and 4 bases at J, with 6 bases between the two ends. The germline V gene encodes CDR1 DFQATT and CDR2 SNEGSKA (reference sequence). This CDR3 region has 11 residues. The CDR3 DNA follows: TGCAGTGCTCAGTGGTACAATGAGCAGTTCTTC. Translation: CSAQWYNEQFF.

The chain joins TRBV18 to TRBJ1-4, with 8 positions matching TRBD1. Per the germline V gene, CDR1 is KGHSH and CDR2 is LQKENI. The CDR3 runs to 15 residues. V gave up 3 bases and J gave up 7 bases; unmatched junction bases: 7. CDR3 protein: CASSPLTGGSEKLFF. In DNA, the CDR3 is TGTGCCAGCTCACCCTTAACAGGGGGGAGTGAAAAACTGTTTTTT.

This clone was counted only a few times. The CDR3 protein is CAWSSGQDNSPLHF. CDR3 nucleotide sequence: TGTGCCTGGAGTTCCGGACAGGATAATTCACCCCTCCACTTT. The rearrangement uses TRBV30 and TRBJ1-6; 7 bases agree with TRBD1. Looked up from germline, CDR1 is GTSNPN and CDR2 is SVGIG (reference sequence). This CDR3 comprises 14 residues. V lost 2 bases and J lost 5; bases outside the gene matches: 3.

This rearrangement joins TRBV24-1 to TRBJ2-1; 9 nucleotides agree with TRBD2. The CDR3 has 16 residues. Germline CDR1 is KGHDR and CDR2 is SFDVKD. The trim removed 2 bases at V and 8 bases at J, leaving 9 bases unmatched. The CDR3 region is CATSDSAGGLWDEQFF. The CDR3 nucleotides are TGTGCCACCAGTGATTCGGCGGGAGGGCTTTGGGATGAGCAGTTCTTC.

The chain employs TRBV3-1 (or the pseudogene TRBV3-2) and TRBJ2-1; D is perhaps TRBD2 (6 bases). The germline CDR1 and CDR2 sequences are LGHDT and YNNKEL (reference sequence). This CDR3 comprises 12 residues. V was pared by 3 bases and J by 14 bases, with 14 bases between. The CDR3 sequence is CASSQGLTREFF. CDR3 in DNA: TGTGCCAGCAGCCAGGGACTTACACGTGAGTTCTTC.

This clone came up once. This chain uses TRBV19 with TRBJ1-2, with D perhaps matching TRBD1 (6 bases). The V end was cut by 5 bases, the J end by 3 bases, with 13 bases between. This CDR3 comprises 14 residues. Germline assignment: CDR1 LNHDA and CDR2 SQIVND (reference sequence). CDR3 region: CASSGGQLYYGYTF. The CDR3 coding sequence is TGTGCCAGTAGTGGCGGACAGCTCTACTATGGCTACACCTTC.

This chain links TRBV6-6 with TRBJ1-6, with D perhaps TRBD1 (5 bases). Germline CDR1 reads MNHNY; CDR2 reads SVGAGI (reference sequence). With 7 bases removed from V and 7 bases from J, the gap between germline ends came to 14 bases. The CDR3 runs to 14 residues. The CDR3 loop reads CASNRGESNSPLHF. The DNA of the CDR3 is TGTGCCAGCAATCGAGGGGAGTCAAATTCACCCCTCCACTTT.

In nucleotides, the CDR3 is TGCGCCAGCAGCTTGGCGGCGGGAGTTGAGGGCAATGAGCAGTTCTTC. It specifies CASSLAAGVEGNEQFF. The chain has TRBV5-1 and TRBJ2-1, with 7 bases matching TRBD2. CDR1 and CDR2 from the germline V gene are SGHRS and YFSETQ. CDR3 length: 16 residues. V was pared by 0 bases and J by 6 bases, with 9 bases of the junction left unmatched.

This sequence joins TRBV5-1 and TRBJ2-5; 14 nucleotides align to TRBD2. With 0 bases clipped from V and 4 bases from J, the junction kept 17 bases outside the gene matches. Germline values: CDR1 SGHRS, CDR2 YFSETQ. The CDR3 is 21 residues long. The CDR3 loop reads CASSLAGIGTSGRVGRETQYF. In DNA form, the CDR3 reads TGCGCCAGCAGCTTGGCCGGGATCGGGACTAGCGGGAGAGTCGGGCGAGAGACCCAGTACTTC. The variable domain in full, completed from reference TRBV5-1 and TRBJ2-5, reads KAGVTQTPRYLIKTRGQQVTLSCSPISGHRSVSWYQQTPGQGLQFLFEYFSETQRNKGNFPGRFSGRQFSNSRSEMNVSTLELGDSALYLCASSLAGIGTSGRVGRETQYFGPGTRLLVL.

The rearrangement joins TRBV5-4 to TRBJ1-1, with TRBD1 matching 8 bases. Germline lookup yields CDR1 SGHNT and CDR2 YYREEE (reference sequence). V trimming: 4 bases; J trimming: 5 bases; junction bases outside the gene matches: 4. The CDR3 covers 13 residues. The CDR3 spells CASSPQGVTEAFF. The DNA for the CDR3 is TGTGCCAGCAGCCCACAGGGGGTGACTGAAGCTTTCTTT. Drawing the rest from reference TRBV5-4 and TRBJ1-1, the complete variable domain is ETGVTQSPTHLIKTRGQQVTLRCSSQSGHNTVSWYQQALGQGPQFIFQYYREEENGRGNFPPRFSGLQFPNYSSELNVNALELDDSALYLCASSPQGVTEAFFGQGTRLTVV.

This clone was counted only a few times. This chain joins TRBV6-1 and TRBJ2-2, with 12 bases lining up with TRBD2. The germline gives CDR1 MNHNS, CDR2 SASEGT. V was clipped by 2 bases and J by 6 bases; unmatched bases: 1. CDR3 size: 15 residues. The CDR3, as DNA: TGTGCCAGCAGTGAACTAGCGGGAGGGCCCGGGGAGCTGTTTTTT. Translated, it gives CASSELAGGPGELFF.

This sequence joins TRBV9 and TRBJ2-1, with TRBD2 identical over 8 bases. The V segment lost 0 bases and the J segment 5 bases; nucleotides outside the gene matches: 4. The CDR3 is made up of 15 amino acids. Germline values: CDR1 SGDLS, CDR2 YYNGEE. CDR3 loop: CASSVALAGNNEQFF. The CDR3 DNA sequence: TGTGCCAGCAGCGTAGCTCTAGCGGGCAACAATGAGCAGTTCTTC.

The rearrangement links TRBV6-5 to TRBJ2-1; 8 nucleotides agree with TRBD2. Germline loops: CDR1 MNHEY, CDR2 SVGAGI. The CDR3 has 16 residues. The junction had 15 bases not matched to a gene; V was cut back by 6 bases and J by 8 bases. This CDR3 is CASSYAQREFLHEQFF. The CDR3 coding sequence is TGTGCCAGCAGCTACGCCCAGCGGGAGTTTCTCCATGAGCAGTTCTTC.

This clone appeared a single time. This chain's CDR3 is CASSERDSYQPQHF. CDR3 nucleotide sequence: TGTGCCAGCAGTGAAAGAGACAGCTATCAGCCCCAGCATTTT. The chain has TRBV2 and TRBJ1-5, with D perhaps matching TRBD1 (5 bases). V was shortened by 2 bases and J by 5 bases, with 10 bases between the two germline ends. Germline V gives CDR1 SNHLY, CDR2 FYNNEI. This CDR3 region has 14 residues.

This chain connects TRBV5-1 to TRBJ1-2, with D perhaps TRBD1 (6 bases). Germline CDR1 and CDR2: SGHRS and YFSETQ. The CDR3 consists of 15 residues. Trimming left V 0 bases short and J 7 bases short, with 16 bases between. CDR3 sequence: CASSLDLMTGSGYTF. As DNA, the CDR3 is TGCGCCAGCAGCTTGGACCTCATGACAGGCTCTGGCTACACCTTC.

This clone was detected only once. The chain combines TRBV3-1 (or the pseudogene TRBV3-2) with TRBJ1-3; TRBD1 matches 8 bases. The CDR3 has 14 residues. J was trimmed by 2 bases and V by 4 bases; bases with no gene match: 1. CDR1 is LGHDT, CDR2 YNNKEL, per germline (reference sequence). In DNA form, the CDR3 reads TGTGCCAGCAGCCGGACAGGGCCTGGAAACACCATATATTTT. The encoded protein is CASSRTGPGNTIYF.

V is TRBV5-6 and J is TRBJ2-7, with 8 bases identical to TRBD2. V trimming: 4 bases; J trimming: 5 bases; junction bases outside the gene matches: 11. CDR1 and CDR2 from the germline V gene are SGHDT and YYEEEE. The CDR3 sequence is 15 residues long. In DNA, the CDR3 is TGTGCCAGCAGCGACAACGGGAGGGCCAAGGACGAGCAGTACTTC. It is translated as CASSDNGRAKDEQYF. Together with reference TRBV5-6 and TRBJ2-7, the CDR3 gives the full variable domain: DAGVTQSPTHLIKTRGQQVTLRCSPKSGHDTVSWYQQALGQGPQFIFQYYEEEERQRGNFPDRFSGHQFPNYSSELNVNALLLGDSALYLCASSDNGRAKDEQYFGPGTRLTVT.